The sequence of this TCR beta chain was determined in a study of T cell repertoires in cytomegalovirus infection. CDR1 is DFQATT, CDR2 SNEGSKA, per germline (reference sequence). The length of the CDR3 is 14 residues. Trimming took off 3 bases at V and 4 bases at J, with 16 bases between the two ends. Details on this clonotype: What it binds is unknown.

TCRdb re-derived calls from the reads in MiXCR, one entry per CDR3 protein. This repertoire shows about 900,000 distinct CDR3 sequences, roughly 30% found once; its top ten account for around 15%. The TCR was taken from a human donor in good health (CMV status not recorded). Some clones in this sample may be carry-over from other donors' samples. Sequencing was performed on cultured CD8+ T cells from PBMCs, taken from culture after CMV antigen stimulation. The chain uses TRBV20-1 and TRBJ2-7; tentatively, D is TRBD2 (5 bases). CDR3 sequence: CSASAPGGRYEQYF. CDR3 sequence (DNA): TGCAGTGCTAGCGCCCCGGGCGGGCGGTACGAGCAGTACTTC.